Presented here are 4 T cell receptor beta chains from one specimen sequenced in a study of shared clonotypes between healthy human individuals. The method was immunoSEQ multiplex PCR; TCRdb's version includes in-frame clones alone and lacks a portion of them. Among roughly 2 million clones, about 94% were seen once, and the ten largest hold approximately 0.13%. Sequencing was carried out using naive CD4+ T cells sorted from blood. The subset is: CD45RA+ positively selected. These receptors all stem from a man younger than 35 in good health.

This chain joins TRBV4-3 and TRBJ2-1; D is uncertain. CDR1 and CDR2 (germline): LGHNA, YSLEER. The CDR3 spans 15 residues. Deletions cut 2 bases from V and 4 bases from J, with 12 bases between. CDR3 residues: CASSQRQTTYNEQFF. The CDR3 region has the DNA TGCGCCAGCAGCCAAAGACAAACGACTTACAATGAGCAGTTCTTC.

The J gene is TRBJ2-7, the V gene TRBV10-3; tentatively, D is TRBD1 or TRBD2 (6 bases each). The CDR3 is made up of 15 amino acids. The germline V gene encodes CDR1 ENHRY and CDR2 SYGVKD. The germline V and J ends were trimmed by 4 bases and 3 bases, with 16 bases remaining between them. The CDR3 loop reads CAISAVGGGLYEQYF. The CDR3 region has the DNA TGTGCCATCAGTGCCGTCGGAGGGGGTCTCTACGAGCAGTACTTC.

The chain joins TRBV5-1 to TRBJ1-2; TRBD1 agrees at 11 bases. This CDR3 has 14 amino acids. With V trimmed by 4 bases and J by 8 bases, 7 bases remained unmatched. From germline, CDR1 is SGHRS and CDR2 YFSETQ. CDR3 protein: CASSAPGQGGGYTF. DNA for the CDR3: TGCGCCAGCAGCGCCCCGGGACAGGGGGGAGGCTACACCTTC.

The rearrangement uses TRBV6-1 and TRBJ2-7; perhaps TRBD1 as D (6 bases). V was shortened by 3 bases and J by 2 bases, with 14 bases between the two germline ends. The CDR3 has 15 residues. CDR1 MNHNS and CDR2 SASEGT come from the germline V gene. The CDR3 sequence is CASSDPQGWTYEQYF. CDR3 DNA: TGTGCCAGCAGTGATCCCCAGGGGTGGACCTACGAGCAGTACTTC.